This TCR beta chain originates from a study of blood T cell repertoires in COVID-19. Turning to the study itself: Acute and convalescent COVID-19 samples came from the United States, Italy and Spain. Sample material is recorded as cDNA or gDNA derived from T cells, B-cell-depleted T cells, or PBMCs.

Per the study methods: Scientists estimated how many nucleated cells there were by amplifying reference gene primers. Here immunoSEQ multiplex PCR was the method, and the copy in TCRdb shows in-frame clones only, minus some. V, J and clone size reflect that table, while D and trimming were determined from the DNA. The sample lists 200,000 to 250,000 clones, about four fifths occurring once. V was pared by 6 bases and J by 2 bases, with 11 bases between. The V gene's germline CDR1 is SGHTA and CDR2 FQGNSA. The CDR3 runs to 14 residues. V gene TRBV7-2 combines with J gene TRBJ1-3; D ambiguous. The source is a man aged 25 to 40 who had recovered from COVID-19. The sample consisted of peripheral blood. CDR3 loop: CASRTTGAGNTIYF. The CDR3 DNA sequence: TGTGCCAGCAGAACCACGGGTGCTGGAAACACCATATATTTT.